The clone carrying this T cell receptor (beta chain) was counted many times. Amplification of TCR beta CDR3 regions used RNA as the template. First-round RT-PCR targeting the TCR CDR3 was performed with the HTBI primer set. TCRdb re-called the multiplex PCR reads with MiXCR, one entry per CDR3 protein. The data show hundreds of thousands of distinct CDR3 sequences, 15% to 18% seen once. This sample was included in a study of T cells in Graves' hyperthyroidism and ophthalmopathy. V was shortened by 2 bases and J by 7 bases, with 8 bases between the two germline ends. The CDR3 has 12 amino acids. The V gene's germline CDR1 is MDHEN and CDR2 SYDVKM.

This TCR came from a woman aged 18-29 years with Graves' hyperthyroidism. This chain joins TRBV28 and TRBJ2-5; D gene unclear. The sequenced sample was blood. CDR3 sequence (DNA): TGTGCCAGCAGTTTAAGCTTTGGGACCCAGTACTTC. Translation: CASSLSFGTQYF.